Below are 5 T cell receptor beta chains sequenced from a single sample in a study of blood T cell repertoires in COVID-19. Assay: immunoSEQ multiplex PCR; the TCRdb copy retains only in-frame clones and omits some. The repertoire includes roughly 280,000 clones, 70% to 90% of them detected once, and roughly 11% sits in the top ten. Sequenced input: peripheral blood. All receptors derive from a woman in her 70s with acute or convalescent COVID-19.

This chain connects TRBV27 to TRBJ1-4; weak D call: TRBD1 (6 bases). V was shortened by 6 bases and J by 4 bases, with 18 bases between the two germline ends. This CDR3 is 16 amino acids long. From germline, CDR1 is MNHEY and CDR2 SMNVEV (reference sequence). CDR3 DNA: TGTGCCAGCAGCCCCTCGGGAGGGGGTGATAATGAAAAACTGTTTTTT. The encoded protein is CASSPSGGGDNEKLFF.

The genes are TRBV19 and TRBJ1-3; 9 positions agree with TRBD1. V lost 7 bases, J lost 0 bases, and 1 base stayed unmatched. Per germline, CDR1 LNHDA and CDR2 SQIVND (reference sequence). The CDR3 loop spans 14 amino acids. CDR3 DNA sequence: TGTGCCAGTACGGACAGGGGCTCTGGAAACACCATATATTTT. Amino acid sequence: CASTDRGSGNTIYF.

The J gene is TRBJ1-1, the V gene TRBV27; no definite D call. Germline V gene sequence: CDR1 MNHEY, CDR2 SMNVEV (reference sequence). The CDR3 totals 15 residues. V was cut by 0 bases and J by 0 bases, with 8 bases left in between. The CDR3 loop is CASSLSAVMNTEAFF. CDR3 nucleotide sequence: TGTGCCAGCAGTTTATCGGCGGTGATGAACACTGAAGCTTTCTTT.

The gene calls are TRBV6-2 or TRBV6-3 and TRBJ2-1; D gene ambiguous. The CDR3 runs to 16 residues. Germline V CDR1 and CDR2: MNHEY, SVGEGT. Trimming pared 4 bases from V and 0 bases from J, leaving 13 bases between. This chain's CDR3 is CASSSRLGSSYNEQFF. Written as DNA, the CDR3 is TGTGCCAGCAGTTCCCGTCTAGGTAGCTCCTACAATGAGCAGTTCTTC.

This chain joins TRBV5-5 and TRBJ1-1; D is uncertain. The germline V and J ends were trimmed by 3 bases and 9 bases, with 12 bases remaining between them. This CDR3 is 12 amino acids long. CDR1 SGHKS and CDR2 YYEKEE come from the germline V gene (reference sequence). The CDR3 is CASSSDAGKAFF. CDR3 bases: TGTGCCAGCAGCTCAGATGCGGGGAAAGCTTTCTTT.